Shown below are 6 T cell receptor beta chains from a single sample sequenced in a study of shared clonotypes between healthy human individuals. The protocol was immunoSEQ multiplex PCR, while the TCRdb copy is restricted to in-frame clones and leaves out a portion. The sample carries nearly 1 million clones, over 60% recorded once. The specimen sequenced was memory CD4+ T cells sorted from blood. Documented subset: CD45RA-negative fraction. These receptors came from a man between 18 and 35 years old in good health.

Of note for this clone: A single base is all that separates this from a far larger clone, so a read error is likely. V and J are TRBV5-6 and TRBJ1-1, with TRBD1 as a possible D gene (5 bases). The CDR3 length is 16 residues. The V gene's germline CDR1 is SGHDT and CDR2 YYEEEE. CDR3 loop: CASSSDSRFMNAEAFF. DNA of the CDR3: TGTGCCAGCAGCTCCGACAGCCGTTTTATGAACGCTGAAGCTTTCTTT.

This clone was seen a few times. V usage is TRBV18 and J usage is TRBJ2-3, with 16 bases fitting TRBD2. The V and J ends lost 4 bases and 4 bases, in that order; junction bases with no gene match: 5. CDR3 length: 17 residues. CDR1 KGHSH and CDR2 LQKENI come from the germline V gene. The CDR3 region is CASSLGTSGRAADTQYF. In DNA form, the CDR3 reads TGTGCCAGCTCACTTGGGACTAGCGGGAGGGCCGCAGATACGCAGTATTTT.

The chain carries TRBV5-6 and TRBJ2-1; 13 bases agree with TRBD2. The germline V gene encodes CDR1 SGHDT and CDR2 YYEEEE. The CDR3 has 15 amino acids. J gave up 9 bases and V 5 bases, and 8 bases lay outside the gene matches. This CDR3 is CASSPGTSGIFEQFF. The CDR3 DNA reads as TGTGCCAGCAGTCCCGGGACTAGCGGGATTTTTGAGCAGTTCTTC.

Remarks on this clone: The same CDR3 arises from other DNA sequences in this sample as well. The chain combines TRBV2 with TRBJ2-7; no clear D gene. CDR3 size: 11 residues. Trimming removed 9 bases at V and 0 bases at J, with 6 bases between. The V gene's germline CDR1 is SNHLY and CDR2 FYNNEI. CDR3 residues: CASTPSYEQYF. CDR3 nucleotides: TGTGCCAGTACCCCCTCCTACGAGCAGTACTTC.

The chain recombines TRBV5-4 with TRBJ1-1; D not resolved. The CDR3 covers 14 residues. Germline assignment: CDR1 SGHNT and CDR2 YYREEE (reference sequence). V was shortened by 1 base and J by 6 bases, with 13 bases between the two germline ends. Written as DNA, the CDR3 is TGTGCCAGCAGCTTGACATCCGGGAGCCCTGAAGCTTTCTTT. Protein sequence: CASSLTSGSPEAFF.

V is TRBV7-2 and J is TRBJ2-3; possible D gene TRBD1, 6 bases. The CDR3 extends over 17 amino acids. From germline, CDR1 is SGHTA and CDR2 FQGNSA. With 1 base removed from V and 5 bases from J, the gap between germline ends came to 19 bases. CDR3: CASSLVASSPQGDTQYF. The CDR3 DNA reads TGTGCCAGCAGCTTAGTGGCTAGCTCCCCACAGGGAGATACGCAGTATTTT.